This is a list of T cell receptor beta chains from one sample in a study of blood T cell repertoires in COVID-19. Using immunoSEQ multiplex PCR, the repertoire was profiled, and TCRdb retains in-frame clones only, with some absent. The sample contains about 420,000 clones, about 90% of which appear only once. Sequencing was done on a sample of peripheral blood. Every receptor here comes from a young man with COVID-19, enrolled during active disease. The CDR3 runs from the conserved cysteine through the conserved F or W. D genes are given only for firm matches. Clone size is not always given. Where it is, it says once, few, many or a class for expanded clones.

size	length	V	D	J	DNA	CDR3
.	15	TRBV7-8	.	TRBJ1-5	TGTGCCAGCAGCTTAGCGGCGGGGAGCAATCAGCCCCAGCATTTT	CASSLAAGSNQPQHF
once	16	TRBV15	TRBD1	TRBJ2-2	TGTGCCACCAGCAGTAGGACAGGGGCGAACACCGGGGAGCTGTTTTTT	CATSSRTGANTGELFF
.	16	TRBV5-4	.	TRBJ1-6	TGTGCCAGCACCCTCGAGGGCGGCTCCTATAATTCACCCCTCCACTTT	CASTLEGGSYNSPLHF
.	15	TRBV11-2	.	TRBJ2-5	TGTGCCAGCAGCTCCACCGCGACAGAACAAGAGACCCAGTACTTC	CASSSTATEQETQYF
.	17	TRBV7-2	TRBD2	TRBJ2-3	TGTGCCAGCAGCTCCCCCGGGACTAGCGGGGGGGCCTACCAAGGGTATTTT	CASSSPGTSGGAYQGYF
.	13	TRBV27	.	TRBJ1-6	TGTGCCAGCAGTTTATCTTCCCAATCACCCCTCCACTTT	CASSLSSQSPLHF
.	15	TRBV14	.	TRBJ2-1	TGTGCCAGCAGCCAAACGCGGGTTCACTACAATGAGCAGTTCTTC	CASSQTRVHYNEQFF
.	15	TRBV5-4	.	TRBJ2-5	TGTGCCAGCAGCGTACAGGGATCGCGGCAAGAGACCCAGTACTTC	CASSVQGSRQETQYF
.	13	TRBV21-1	.	TRBJ1-2	TGTGCCAGCAGCAGGGCCGATACCCCCCTAAGGACCTTC	CASSRADTPLRTF
.	13	TRBV5-4	.	TRBJ2-7	TGTGCCAGCAGCTTCCAGGTCACCTACGAGCAGTACTTC	CASSFQVTYEQYF
.	16	TRBV6-6	.	TRBJ1-1	TGTGCCAGCAGTTACGACAAGGCTTTTGGGAACACTGAAGCTTTCTTT	CASSYDKAFGNTEAFF
.	16	TRBV5-4	TRBD2	TRBJ2-7	TGTGCCAGCAGCGGGGGGACTAGCGGGGACCGCTACGAGCAGTACTTC	CASSGGTSGDRYEQYF
.	15	TRBV15	TRBD1	TRBJ2-2	TGTGCCACCAGCAGATTCACAGGGGGCACCGGGGAGCTGTTTTTT	CATSRFTGGTGELFF
.	17	TRBV29-1	TRBD1	TRBJ2-2	TGCAGCGTTGAACCTTTCCCGGGACAGTCGAACACCGGGGAGCTGTTTTTT	CSVEPFPGQSNTGELFF
.	17	TRBV18	TRBD2	TRBJ2-1	TGTGCCAGCTCACCTTTCGCGGGGGGGCCCGGCGGAAATGAGCAGTTCTTC	CASSPFAGGPGGNEQFF
.	14	TRBV11-2	TRBD1	TRBJ1-4	TGTGCCAGCAGCGGGGACAGAGTATATGAAAAACTGTTTTTT	CASSGDRVYEKLFF
.	13	TRBV5-4	.	TRBJ2-3	TGTGCCAGCAGCCCCACGGGCACAGATACGCAGTATTTT	CASSPTGTDTQYF
.	11	TRBV10-3	.	TRBJ2-7	TGTGCCATCAGTGAGTCGAGGGAGCAGTACTTC	CAISESREQYF
.	14	TRBV21-1	.	TRBJ2-7	TGTGCCAGGGGAGGGGGACACCCTAGTTTTGGGCAGTACTTC	CARGGGHPSFGQYF
.	15	TRBV5-5	TRBD1	TRBJ2-7	TGTGCCAGCAGCCGGGACAGCGAAAGATCCTACGAGCAGTACTTC	CASSRDSERSYEQYF
.	14	TRBV5-5	.	TRBJ1-2	TGTGCCAGCAGCTTCCTAGGGAGGGTGGATGGCTACACCTTC	CASSFLGRVDGYTF
.	14	TRBV4-1	.	TRBJ1-4	TGCGCCAGCAGCCAACCCAGCGGCTATGAAAAACTGTTTTTT	CASSQPSGYEKLFF
.	15	TRBV15	.	TRBJ1-1	TGTGCCACCAGCAGAGGGGCTTCTCTGAACACTGAAGCTTTCTTT	CATSRGASLNTEAFF
.	15	TRBV7-9	TRBD2	TRBJ2-2	TGTGCCAGCAGCACCGGGACTACCTACACCGGGGAGCTGTTTTTT	CASSTGTTYTGELFF
.	16	TRBV30	.	TRBJ2-7	TGTGCCTGGAGTTCGGCGACAGATCCTTTCTCCTACGAGCAGTACTTC	CAWSSATDPFSYEQYF
.	16	TRBV6-4	.	TRBJ2-3	TGTGCCAGCAGTGACTCTACGGGGACAAGCACAGATACGCAGTATTTT	CASSDSTGTSTDTQYF
.	14	TRBV5-5	.	TRBJ1-1	TGTGCCAGCAGCTTGCAGACAGTAAACACTGAAGCTTTCTTT	CASSLQTVNTEAFF
.	15	TRBV19	TRBD2	TRBJ2-7	TGTGCCAGTAGTCCATCGGCTAGCGGGGCCTACGAGCAGTACTTC	CASSPSASGAYEQYF
.	16	TRBV11-2	.	TRBJ2-5	TGTGCCAGCAGCCAAGTTACAGGGGGGGAACAAGAGACCCAGTACTTC	CASSQVTGGEQETQYF
.	15	TRBV18	TRBD1	TRBJ2-7	TGTGCCAGCTCACCTCAGGGACAGGGGGCTTTCGAGCAGTACTTC	CASSPQGQGAFEQYF
.	12	TRBV20-1	TRBD2	TRBJ2-5	TGCAGTGCTAGTGCGGGGGGAGAGACCCAGTACTTC	CSASAGGETQYF
.	15	TRBV3-1/TRBV3-2	.	TRBJ2-2	TGTGCCAGCAGCCACATCAGGGGCGCAGACGGGGAGCTGTTTTTT	CASSHIRGADGELFF
.	18	TRBV3-1/TRBV3-2	TRBD2	TRBJ2-1	TGTGCCAGCAGCCCGTTCACCGGGACTAGCGGGAGCGTCAATGAGCAGTTCTTC	CASSPFTGTSGSVNEQFF
.	15	TRBV19	TRBD1	TRBJ2-1	TGTGCCAGTAGTATAGTAGCGACAGGGGCGGGTGAGCAGTTCTTC	CASSIVATGAGEQFF
once	15	TRBV3-1/TRBV3-2	TRBD2	TRBJ2-1	TGTGCCAGCAGACCGTGGTCTAGCGGGACCGATGAGCAGTTCTTC	CASRPWSSGTDEQFF
.	14	TRBV24-1	TRBD1	TRBJ2-1	TGTGCCACCTCTCAGGGGGCTCGCTACAATGAGCAGTTCTTC	CATSQGARYNEQFF
.	14	TRBV7-8	TRBD2	TRBJ2-1	TGTGCCAGCAGCCCCCGGACTAGCAGCAATGAGCAGTTCTTC	CASSPRTSSNEQFF
once	13	TRBV2	TRBD2	TRBJ2-1	TGTGCCAGCAGCGCTAGCGGGAAGAATGAGCAGTTCTTC	CASSASGKNEQFF
.	14	TRBV5-8	.	TRBJ1-2	TGTGCCAGCAGCGCGGTAGGGGCGGGATATGGCTACACCTTC	CASSAVGAGYGYTF
.	15	TRBV12-5	TRBD2	TRBJ2-7	TGTGCTAGTGGGGAAAGGAGAGCGGGAGGATACGAGCAGTACTTC	CASGERRAGGYEQYF
once	15	TRBV24-1	.	TRBJ2-1	TGTGCCACCAGTGATTTGCTATATCTGAACAATGAGCAGTTCTTC	CATSDLLYLNNEQFF
.	14	TRBV5-1	.	TRBJ1-4	TGCGCCAGCAGCTCCGGGAGAGAAAATGAAAAACTGTTTTTT	CASSSGRENEKLFF
.	16	TRBV4-1	TRBD2	TRBJ2-2	TGCGCCAGCAGCCAGACTAGCGGTGCGAACACCGGGGAGCTGTTTTTT	CASSQTSGANTGELFF
.	14	TRBV9	.	TRBJ1-4	TGTGCCAGCAGCGTAGGTCAGGCTAATGAAAAACTGTTTTTT	CASSVGQANEKLFF
.	15	TRBV5-1	.	TRBJ1-1	TGCGCCAGCAGCTTGACGGGGGGCGTAAACACTGAAGCTTTCTTT	CASSLTGGVNTEAFF
.	16	TRBV21-1	.	TRBJ2-1	TGTGCCAGCCGTTACGGGACAGGGGAGACCTACAATGAGCAGTTCTTC	CASRYGTGETYNEQFF
.	17	TRBV19	TRBD2	TRBJ2-1	TGTGCCAGTAGTATAGATCTTACTAGCGCAACACGCAATGAGCAGTTCTTC	CASSIDLTSATRNEQFF
.	12	TRBV12-3/TRBV12-4	.	TRBJ1-4	TGTGCCAGCAGTTTCCCAGGAGGAAAACTGTTTTTT	CASSFPGGKLFF